The 16 T cell receptor beta chains reported below all come from one sample, sequenced in a study of PD-1 blockade in classical Hodgkin lymphoma. This sample's time point: cycle 4 day 1 (C4D1), after about 6 weeks of nivolumab. Every single patient, without exception, relapsed after autologous stem cell transplantation, and brentuximab vedotin exposure varied. Libraries were prepared by immunoSEQ multiplex PCR; TCRdb keeps only in-frame clonotypes and omits some of them. The repertoire includes roughly 48,000 clones, about 89% of them detected once, and 6.5% to 8.5% sits in the top ten. Specimen: peripheral blood mononuclear cells (PBMCs), collected before the fourth cycle of nivolumab. The source of these receptors is a human donor with classical Hodgkin lymphoma.

The chain links TRBV7-8 to TRBJ2-2; perhaps TRBD2 as D (5 bases). The CDR3 covers 17 residues. Trimming took off 5 bases at V and 3 bases at J, with 19 bases between the two ends. Germline V CDR1 and CDR2: SGHVS, FQNEAQ. DNA for the CDR3: TGTGCCAGCAGCCTCTGGGAGCGGCTGGATTACACCGGGGAGCTGTTTTTT. Its protein is CASSLWERLDYTGELFF.

The chain recombines TRBV9 with TRBJ1-3; maybe TRBD1 (6 bases). Germline V gene lookup returns CDR1 SGDLS and CDR2 YYNGEE. This CDR3 is built from 15 residues. The V gene lost 4 bases and the J gene lost 1 base, with 12 bases spanning the gap. The CDR3 nucleotides are TGTGCCAGCAGCAAGGACAGCCTTTCTGGAAACACCATATATTTT. Its protein product is CASSKDSLSGNTIYF.

This clone has just one count. The V gene is TRBV11-3, the J gene TRBJ2-3; 7 nucleotides agree with TRBD2. V gave up 0 bases and J gave up 3 bases; unmatched junction bases: 3. Germline V gene lookup returns CDR1 SGHNT and CDR2 YENEEA. CDR3 length: 15 residues. In DNA, the CDR3 is TGTGCCAGCAGCTTAGAGGCTAGCGGAACAGATACGCAGTATTTT. Its protein product is CASSLEASGTDTQYF.

J is TRBJ2-7 and V is TRBV7-2; the D is unclear. V was clipped by 2 bases and J by 5 bases, with 10 bases between them. Germline values: CDR1 SGHTA, CDR2 FQGNSA. The CDR3 has 13 residues. CDR3 DNA: TGTGCCAGCAGCTTACCCTCTGACAACGAGCAGTACTTC. It yields the protein CASSLPSDNEQYF.

The V gene is TRBV28, the J gene TRBJ2-5, with 14 positions matching TRBD2. Germline trimming cut 2 bases from V and 4 bases from J; bases unmatched to any gene: 9. The CDR3 is made up of 18 amino acids. Germline CDR1 MDHEN, CDR2 SYDVKM. The CDR3 coding sequence is TGTGCCAGCAGTTTACGACTAGCGGGAGGGCAGTACTTAGAGACCCAGTACTTC. This translates into CASSLRLAGGQYLETQYF.

The chain is built from TRBV7-8 and TRBJ1-4; possibly TRBD1 for D (5 bases). V was clipped by 0 bases and J by 4 bases, with 9 bases between them. This CDR3 comprises 15 residues. Looked up from germline, CDR1 is SGHVS and CDR2 is FQNEAQ. CDR3 nucleotides: TGTGCCAGCAGCTTAGCCGGGGCCAATAATGAAAAACTGTTTTTT. Its protein product is CASSLAGANNEKLFF.

This chain links TRBV5-1 with TRBJ1-4, with 7 bases aligning to TRBD1. The V gene's germline CDR1 is SGHRS and CDR2 YFSETQ. The CDR3 length is 15 residues. Trimming removed 5 bases from V and 0 bases from J; junction bases left unmatched: 4. CDR3 nucleotides: TGCGCCAGCAGACCGCAGGGGGCAACTAATGAAAAACTGTTTTTT. This gives the protein CASRPQGATNEKLFF.

The CDR3 DNA follows: TGTGCCAGCAGTTACCTGGCCACCTCGTACGAGCAGTACTTC. Amino acid sequence: CASSYLATSYEQYF. The genes are TRBV6-5 and TRBJ2-7, with unresolved D. The CDR3 is 14 amino acids. V was clipped by 2 bases and J by 4 bases, with 12 bases between them. The germline gives CDR1 MNHEY, CDR2 SVGAGI.

V usage is TRBV5-4 and J usage is TRBJ2-6; TRBD2 is a possible D gene (6 bases). V was trimmed by 0 bases and J by 1 base, leaving 8 bases between them. Germline V gene data show CDR1 as SGHNT and CDR2 as YYREEE (reference sequence). The CDR3 sequence is 16 residues long. The CDR3 nucleotides are TGTGCCAGCAGCTTGGCGCGGGGTTCTGGGGCCAACGTCCTGACTTTC. It yields the protein CASSLARGSGANVLTF.

The genes are TRBV5-4 and TRBJ2-3, with 7 nucleotides matching TRBD1. Germline values: CDR1 SGHNT, CDR2 YYREEE (reference sequence). The CDR3 runs to 15 residues. V lost 1 base to trimming and J lost 4 bases; unmatched junction nucleotides: 6. The CDR3 loop reads CASSLPDRVADTQYF. As DNA, the CDR3 is TGTGCCAGCAGCTTGCCCGACAGGGTGGCAGATACGCAGTATTTT.

The table lists this clone with a count of one. V usage is TRBV28 and J usage is TRBJ2-3, with D possibly matching TRBD1 (5 bases). This CDR3 contains 12 residues. Germline V gene sequence: CDR1 MDHEN, CDR2 SYDVKM. V lost 11 bases to trimming and J lost 1 base, with 10 bases between them. CDR3 DNA: TGTGCCTGTCAGGGTCGCACAGATACGCAGTATTTT. It translates to CACQGRTDTQYF.

The J gene is TRBJ1-4, the V gene TRBV5-1; 9 nucleotides align to TRBD1. CDR3 length: 15 amino acids. Germline CDR1 reads SGHRS; CDR2 reads YFSETQ. Germline trimming cut 2 bases from V and 5 bases from J; bases unmatched to any gene: 4. The CDR3 loop is CASSFWTGENEKLFF. DNA of the CDR3: TGCGCCAGCAGCTTTTGGACAGGGGAGAATGAAAAACTGTTTTTT. Using reference TRBV5-1 and TRBJ1-4 for the parts outside the CDR3, the full variable domain is KAGVTQTPRYLIKTRGQQVTLSCSPISGHRSVSWYQQTPGQGLQFLFEYFSETQRNKGNFPGRFSGRQFSNSRSEMNVSTLELGDSALYLCASSFWTGENEKLFFGSGTQLSVL.

The rearrangement joins TRBV28 to TRBJ1-5; D is uncertain. Germline values: CDR1 MDHEN, CDR2 SYDVKM. The CDR3 length is 15 residues. V lost 7 bases to trimming and J lost 2 bases, with 15 bases between them. This CDR3 reads CASTPSMAGNQPQHF. The CDR3 DNA follows: TGTGCCAGCACCCCCAGCATGGCCGGCAATCAGCCCCAGCATTTT.

The genes are TRBV9 and TRBJ1-1; no clear D. Trimming removed 6 bases at V and 0 bases at J, with 9 bases between. There are 13 residues in the CDR3. In germline, CDR1 is SGDLS, CDR2 YYNGEE. As DNA, the CDR3 is TGTGCCAGCACGAACGCAGTGAACACTGAAGCTTTCTTT. Encoded protein: CASTNAVNTEAFF.

This sequence joins TRBV5-4 and TRBJ1-3, with a tentative D call TRBD1 (5 bases). The V end lost 9 bases, the J end lost 4 bases, and 20 bases lay between the germline ends. The CDR3 length is 15 residues. Germline CDR1 SGHNT, CDR2 YYREEE (reference sequence). The CDR3 DNA is TGTGCCACCCGTGAAGGAGGGGTCAAAGGAAACACCATATATTTT. Its translation: CATREGGVKGNTIYF.

The V call is TRBV5-1, the J call TRBJ1-6, with 8 positions matching TRBD1. With V trimmed by 2 bases and J by 6 bases, 1 base remained unmatched. The CDR3 has 14 residues. Germline CDR1 reads SGHRS; CDR2 reads YFSETQ. The CDR3 loop reads CASSFDRGNSPLHF. CDR3 coding DNA: TGCGCCAGCAGCTTTGACAGGGGTAATTCACCCCTCCACTTT. Full variable domain (remainder filled in from reference TRBV5-1 and TRBJ1-6): KAGVTQTPRYLIKTRGQQVTLSCSPISGHRSVSWYQQTPGQGLQFLFEYFSETQRNKGNFPGRFSGRQFSNSRSEMNVSTLELGDSALYLCASSFDRGNSPLHFGNGTRLTVT.